The 8 T cell receptor beta chains listed next were all sequenced from one sample in a study of shared clonotypes between healthy human individuals. Repertoires were generated with immunoSEQ multiplex PCR, while TCRdb's copy carries only in-frame clones and drops some. Of about 580,000 clones listed, 95% to 98% were seen once; the top ten hold 0.3% to 0.35%. Selected positively for CCR7 and CD45RO-negative, naive CD8 cells excluded terminally differentiated effector memory CD45RA+ cells. The sequencing input was naive CD8+ T cells sorted from blood. These receptors came from a man aged 30-40 years in good health.

In this sample, this clone turned up once. The sample has other DNA sequences that encode this CDR3 too. The chain has TRBV27 and TRBJ2-7, with 8 nucleotides matching TRBD2. Trimming removed 5 bases from V and 4 bases from J; junction bases left unmatched: 4. Per germline, CDR1 MNHEY and CDR2 SMNVEV (reference sequence). The CDR3 is 13 amino acids. CDR3 DNA: TGTGCCAGCAGTAGGACTAGCAGTTACGAGCAGTACTTC. This sequence encodes CASSRTSSYEQYF.

V gene TRBV15 combines with J gene TRBJ1-1, with 9 bases aligning to TRBD1. The J segment lost 3 bases and the V segment lost 0 bases, leaving 14 bases of the junction unmatched. CDR1 and CDR2 (germline): LNHNV, YYDKDF (reference sequence). The length of the CDR3 is 19 residues. CDR3 in amino acids: CATSRDDWTGDDQDTEAFF. CDR3 sequence (DNA): TGTGCCACCAGCAGAGATGATTGGACAGGGGACGACCAGGACACTGAAGCTTTCTTT.

The chain couples TRBV2 to TRBJ2-5; 10 nucleotides match TRBD1. Germline CDR1 is SNHLY and CDR2 is FYNNEI. There are 13 residues in the CDR3. The junction had 1 base not matched to a gene; V was cut back by 4 bases and J by 5 bases. The DNA of the CDR3 is TGTGCCAGCAGTGGGGACAGGGGTGAGACCCAGTACTTC. Translating gives CASSGDRGETQYF. The whole variable domain, filled in from reference TRBV2 and TRBJ2-5, reads EPEVTQTPSHQVTQMGQEVILRCVPISNHLYFYWYRQILGQKVEFLVSFYNNEISEKSEIFDDQFSVERPDGSNFTLKIRSTKLEDSAMYFCASSGDRGETQYFGPGTRLLVL.

The chain links TRBV18 to TRBJ2-7; TRBD1 aligns across 9 bases. The ends lost 3 bases at V and 6 bases at J; junction bases unmatched: 15. This CDR3 contains 17 residues. Per the germline V gene, CDR1 is KGHSH and CDR2 is LQKENI. The chain's CDR3 is CASSPEGQGALWGEQYF. DNA for the CDR3: TGTGCCAGCTCACCGGAGGGACAGGGTGCTTTATGGGGCGAGCAGTACTTC. Full variable domain (rest looked up from reference TRBV18 and TRBJ2-7): NAGVMQNPRHLVRRRGQEARLRCSPMKGHSHVYWYRQLPEEGLKFMVYLQKENIIDESGMPKERFSAEFPKEGPSILRIQQVVRGDSAAYFCASSPEGQGALWGEQYFGPGTRLTVT.

The chain recombines TRBV5-1 with TRBJ1-2; TRBD1 aligns across 8 bases. CDR3 length equals 16 residues. CDR1 SGHRS and CDR2 YFSETQ come from the germline V gene. The V and J ends lost 3 bases and 0 bases, in that order; junction bases with no gene match: 7. The CDR3 spells CASSSGTGTTNYGYTF. The CDR3 region has the DNA TGCGCCAGCAGCTCCGGGACAGGAACAACTAACTATGGCTACACCTTC. The variable domain in full, with the rest retrieved from reference TRBV5-1 and TRBJ1-2, is KAGVTQTPRYLIKTRGQQVTLSCSPISGHRSVSWYQQTPGQGLQFLFEYFSETQRNKGNFPGRFSGRQFSNSRSEMNVSTLELGDSALYLCASSSGTGTTNYGYTFGSGTRLTVV.

This clone was found once. The chain couples TRBV30 to TRBJ2-6; D is unclear. CDR1 is GTSNPN, CDR2 SVGIG, per germline (reference sequence). This CDR3 has 13 amino acids. V was trimmed by 2 bases and J by 6 bases, leaving 8 bases between them. The CDR3 protein is CAWSPTTANVLTF. The CDR3 region has the DNA TGTGCCTGGAGTCCTACTACGGCCAACGTCCTGACTTTC.

With respect to this clone: In the same sample, other DNA sequences code for this CDR3. The J gene is TRBJ2-7, the V gene TRBV5-4; TRBD1 aligns across 7 bases. V lost 2 bases and J lost 2; bases outside the gene matches: 1. The CDR3 runs 13 residues. Per the germline V gene, CDR1 is SGHNT and CDR2 is YYREEE (reference sequence). CDR3 residues: CASSFQGAYEQYF. The DNA for the CDR3 is TGTGCCAGCAGCTTTCAGGGGGCCTACGAGCAGTACTTC.

The gene calls are TRBV27 and TRBJ2-7, with TRBD2 as a possible D gene (6 bases). The germline V gene encodes CDR1 MNHEY and CDR2 SMNVEV (reference sequence). CDR3 size: 14 residues. Trimming took 3 bases from V and 0 from J, leaving 9 bases between them. This chain's CDR3 is CASSFGTFSYEQYF. CDR3 DNA sequence: TGTGCCAGCAGTTTCGGGACTTTCTCCTACGAGCAGTACTTC.